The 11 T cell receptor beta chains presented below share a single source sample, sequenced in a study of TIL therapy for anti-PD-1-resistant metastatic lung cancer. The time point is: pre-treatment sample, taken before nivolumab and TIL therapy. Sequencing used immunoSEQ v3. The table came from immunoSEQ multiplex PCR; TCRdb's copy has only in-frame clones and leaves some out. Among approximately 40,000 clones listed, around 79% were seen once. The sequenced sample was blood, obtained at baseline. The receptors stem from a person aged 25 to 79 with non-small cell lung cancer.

DNA of the CDR3: TGCGCCAGCAGCCAAGATACCGGACGGAGCTCCTACAATGAGCAGTTCTTC. Protein product: CASSQDTGRSSYNEQFF. V is TRBV4-3 and J is TRBJ2-1; D not resolved. The germline gives CDR1 LGHNA, CDR2 YSLEER. The CDR3 is 17 residues long. V lost 0 bases, J lost 0 bases, and 12 bases lay in between.

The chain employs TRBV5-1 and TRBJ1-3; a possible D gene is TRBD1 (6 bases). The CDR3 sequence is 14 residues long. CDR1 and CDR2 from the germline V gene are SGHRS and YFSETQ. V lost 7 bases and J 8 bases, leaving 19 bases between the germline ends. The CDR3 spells CASALGAEGDTIYF. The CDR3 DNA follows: TGCGCCAGCGCGCTGGGGGCGGAAGGGGACACCATATATTTT.

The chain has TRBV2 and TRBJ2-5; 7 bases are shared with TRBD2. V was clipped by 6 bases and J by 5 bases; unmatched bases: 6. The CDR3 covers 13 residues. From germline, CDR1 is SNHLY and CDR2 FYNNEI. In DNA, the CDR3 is TGTGCCAGCAGGGGGGGGGTCCAGGAGACCCAGTACTTC. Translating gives CASRGGVQETQYF.

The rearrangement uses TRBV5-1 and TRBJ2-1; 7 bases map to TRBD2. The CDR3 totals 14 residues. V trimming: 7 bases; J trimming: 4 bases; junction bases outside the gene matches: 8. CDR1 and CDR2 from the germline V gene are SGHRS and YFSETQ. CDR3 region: CASGLSGGYNEQFF. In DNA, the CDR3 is TGCGCCAGCGGACTGTCGGGGGGATACAATGAGCAGTTCTTC. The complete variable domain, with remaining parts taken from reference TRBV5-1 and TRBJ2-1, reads KAGVTQTPRYLIKTRGQQVTLSCSPISGHRSVSWYQQTPGQGLQFLFEYFSETQRNKGNFPGRFSGRQFSNSRSEMNVSTLELGDSALYLCASGLSGGYNEQFFGPGTRLTVL.

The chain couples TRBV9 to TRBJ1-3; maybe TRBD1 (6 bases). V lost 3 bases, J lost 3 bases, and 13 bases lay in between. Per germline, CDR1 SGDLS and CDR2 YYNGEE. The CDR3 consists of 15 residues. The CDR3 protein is CASSGGQFFGNTIYF. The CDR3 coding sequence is TGTGCCAGCAGCGGGGGACAATTTTTTGGAAACACCATATATTTT.

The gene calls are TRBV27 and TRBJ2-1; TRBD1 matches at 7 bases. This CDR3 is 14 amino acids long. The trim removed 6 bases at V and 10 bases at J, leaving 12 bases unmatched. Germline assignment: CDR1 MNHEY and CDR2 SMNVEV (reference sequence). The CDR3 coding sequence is TGTGCCAGCAGCCGCCAGACAGGGCTGGGGGAGCAGTTCTTC. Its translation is CASSRQTGLGEQFF.

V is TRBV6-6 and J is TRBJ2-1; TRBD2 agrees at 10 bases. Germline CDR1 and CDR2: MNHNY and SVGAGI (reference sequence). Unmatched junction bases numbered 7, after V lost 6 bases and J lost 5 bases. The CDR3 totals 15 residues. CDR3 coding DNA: TGTGCCAGCAGGACCCCTAGCGGGAGACACAATGAGCAGTTCTTC. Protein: CASRTPSGRHNEQFF.

The CDR3 loop is CASSLGTGAKTEAFF. The CDR3 region has the DNA TGTGCCAGCTCACTAGGGACAGGGGCGAAAACTGAAGCTTTCTTT. This chain connects TRBV18 to TRBJ1-1; 10 bases are shared with TRBD1. With V trimmed by 4 bases and J by 5 bases, 7 bases remained unmatched. This CDR3 region has 15 residues. The V gene's germline CDR1 is KGHSH and CDR2 LQKENI.

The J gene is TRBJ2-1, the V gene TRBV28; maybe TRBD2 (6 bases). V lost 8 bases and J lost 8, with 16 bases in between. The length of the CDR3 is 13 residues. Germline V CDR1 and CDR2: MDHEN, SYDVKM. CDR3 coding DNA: TGTGCCAGCTCCAGGGCGGGGACGGATGAGCAGTTCTTC. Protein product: CASSRAGTDEQFF.

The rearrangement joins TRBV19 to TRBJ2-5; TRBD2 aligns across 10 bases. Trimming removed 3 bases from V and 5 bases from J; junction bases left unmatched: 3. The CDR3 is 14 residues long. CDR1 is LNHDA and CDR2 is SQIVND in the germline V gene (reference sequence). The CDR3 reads CASSIISGRETQYF. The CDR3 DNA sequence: TGTGCCAGTAGTATTATTAGCGGGAGGGAGACCCAGTACTTC.

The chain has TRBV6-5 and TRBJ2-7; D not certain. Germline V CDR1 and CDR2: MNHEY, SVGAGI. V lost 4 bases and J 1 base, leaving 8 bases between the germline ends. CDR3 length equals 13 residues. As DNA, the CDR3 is TGTGCCAGCAGTTCGGCAGTGTCCTACGAGCAGTACTTC. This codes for CASSSAVSYEQYF.